Reported below is one TCR beta chain. V lost 0 bases and J lost 0; bases outside the gene matches: 9. CDR1 SGHRS and CDR2 YFSETQ come from the germline V gene. This CDR3 has 18 amino acids. Graves' hyperthyroidism without ophthalmopathy progression within 18 months was termed stable. Patients were aged 18 to 65, had disease duration under 2 months, and had newly diagnosed hyperthyroidism. This sample is drawn from a study of T cells in Graves' hyperthyroidism and ophthalmopathy. Amplification of TCR beta CDR3 regions was performed using RNA transcripts as template. A first-round RT-PCR of the TCR CDR3 used the HTBI primer set. One entry per CDR3 protein results from TCRdb running MiXCR on the multiplex PCR reads. The table lists approximately 560,000 distinct CDR3 sequences, around 46% of them singletons.

The rearrangement joins TRBV5-1 to TRBJ1-5, with 7 bases that match TRBD1. The sequenced sample was peripheral blood or thyroid tissue (not recorded which). The sequence was collected from a woman younger than 30 with Graves' hyperthyroidism. The CDR3 spells CASSLAATGKYSNQPQHF. The CDR3, as DNA: TGCGCCAGCAGCTTGGCCGCGACAGGGAAGTATAGCAATCAGCCCCAGCATTTT.